In its sample, the clone carrying this TCR beta chain was seen once. The antigen remains undetermined. With 60 Vbeta and 13 Jbeta primers, the PCR was carried out. Method: immunoSEQ multiplex PCR; TCRdb's copy keeps in-frame clones and lacks some. The data hold some 75,000 clones, with over 70% observed a single time. The sample originates from a study of cytomegalovirus exposure and HLA in healthy donors. Study-wide results and caveats: Cytomegalovirus status, reportedly, was diagnosed with high specificity and sensitivity by the classifier.

Sequencing was done on a sample of PBMCs. This clonotype was sampled from a young man in good health and CMV-seropositive.

The CDR3 DNA reads as TGTGCCAGCAGCTACACCGGGACAGGGGATTTACACGAGCAGTACTTC. This codes for CASSYTGTGDLHEQYF. The chain combines TRBV7-9 with TRBJ2-7, with TRBD1 identical over 10 bases. Germline CDR1 SEHNR, CDR2 FQNEAQ (reference sequence). This CDR3 has 16 residues. The V and J ends lost 4 bases and 5 bases, in that order; junction bases with no gene match: 11.